Listed below are T cell receptor beta chains from one sample, sequenced in a study of tumor and adjacent non-tumor tissue in lung cancer. TCRdb called the multiplex PCR reads again in MiXCR, with one record for every CDR3 protein. The table shows 100,000 or so distinct CDR3 sequences, with approximately 60% occurring only once. Input material: distant non-tumor lung tissue. These TCRs come from a man in his thirties or forties with non-small cell lung cancer. CDR3s include the opening cysteine and the closing phenylalanine or tryptophan. The order of the fields is V gene, D gene, CDR3 protein. The D gene is left open where the match is weak.

V: TRBV29-1
D: NA
CDR3: CSVVSHDGTQYF

V: TRBV12-3/TRBV12-4
D: NA
CDR3: CANSLDLVYEQYF

V: TRBV6-1
D: TRBD2
CDR3: CASSEQTGGKETQYF

V: TRBV11-2
D: TRBD2
CDR3: CASRLILAGIDEQIF

V: TRBV7-8
D: NA
CDR3: CASSLGSRLFWNQPQHF

V: TRBV20-1
D: TRBD1
CDR3: CSARNRGNSGYTF

V: TRBV12-3/TRBV12-4
D: NA
CDR3: CASSLSTDGELFF

V: TRBV29-1
D: NA
CDR3: CSTGGMAYDYTF

V: TRBV29-1
D: NA
CDR3: CNVAGQLEETQYF

V: TRBV4-2
D: NA
CDR3: CASSHPQGAAKAFF

V: TRBV12-3/TRBV12-4
D: NA
CDR3: CVSSGRNSYEQYF

V: TRBV6-1
D: TRBD2
CDR3: CVSIELAGSTDAQYF

V: TRBV5-6
D: TRBD2
CDR3: CASSLFRLAYNERSF

V: TRBV5-4
D: TRBD2
CDR3: CASSLGSGGATETQYF

V: TRBV12-3/TRBV12-4
D: TRBD1
CDR3: CTSRNRGRDTVELFF

V: TRBV11-2
D: NA
CDR3: CASSPRGVGSTDTQYF

V: TRBV20-1
D: TRBD1
CDR3: CGARRQGSACTEAFF

V: TRBV5-1
D: TRBD1
CDR3: CASIFDTGGTEAFF

V: TRBV11-2
D: NA
CDR3: CASSRGYESIYEQYF

V: TRBV11-3
D: NA
CDR3: CASSLKGSQDTIYF

V: TRBV5-5
D: NA
CDR3: CASNLPASNQPQHF

V: TRBV5-5
D: NA
CDR3: CASSLGGFELTEVSF

V: TRBV20-1
D: NA
CDR3: CSARIKSGYTF

V: TRBV6-5
D: TRBD2
CDR3: CASGYGIAGRNKQFF

V: TRBV12-3/TRBV12-4
D: NA
CDR3: CASSPRSSVTNTGELFF

V: TRBV4-1
D: TRBD2
CDR3: CASSQKGVAGENEQFF

V: TRBV20-1
D: NA
CDR3: CSASSPFRQDTQYF